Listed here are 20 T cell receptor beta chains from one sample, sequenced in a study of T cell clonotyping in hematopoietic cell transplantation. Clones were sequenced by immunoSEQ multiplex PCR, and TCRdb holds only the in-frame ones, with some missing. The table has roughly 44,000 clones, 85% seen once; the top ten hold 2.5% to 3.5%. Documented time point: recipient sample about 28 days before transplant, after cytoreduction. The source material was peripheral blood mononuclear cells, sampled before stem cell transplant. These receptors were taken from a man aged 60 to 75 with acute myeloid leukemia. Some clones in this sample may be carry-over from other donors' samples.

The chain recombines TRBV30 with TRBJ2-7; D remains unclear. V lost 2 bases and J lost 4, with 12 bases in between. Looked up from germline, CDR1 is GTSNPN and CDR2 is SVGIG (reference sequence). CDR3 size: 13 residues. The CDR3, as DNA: TGTGCCTGGAGTCGGAGCAGGCAGTACGAGCAGTACTTC. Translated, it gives CAWSRSRQYEQYF.

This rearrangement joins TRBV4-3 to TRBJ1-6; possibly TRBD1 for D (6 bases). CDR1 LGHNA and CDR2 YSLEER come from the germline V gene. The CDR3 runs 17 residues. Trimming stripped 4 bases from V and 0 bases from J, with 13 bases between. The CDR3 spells CASSRAQGSSYNSPLHF. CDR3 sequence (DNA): TGCGCCAGCAGCCGAGCGCAGGGGAGCTCCTATAATTCACCCCTCCACTTT.

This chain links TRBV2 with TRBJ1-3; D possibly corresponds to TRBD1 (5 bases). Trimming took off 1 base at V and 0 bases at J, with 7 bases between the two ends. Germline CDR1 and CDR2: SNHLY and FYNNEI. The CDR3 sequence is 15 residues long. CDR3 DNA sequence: TGTGCCAGCAGTGAAGAGGGGACCTCTGGAAACACCATATATTTT. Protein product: CASSEEGTSGNTIYF.

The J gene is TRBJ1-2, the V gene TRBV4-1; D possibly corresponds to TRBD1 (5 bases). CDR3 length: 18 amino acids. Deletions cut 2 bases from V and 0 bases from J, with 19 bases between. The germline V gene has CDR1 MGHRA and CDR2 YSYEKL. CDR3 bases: TGCGCCAGCAGCCAAAATGCCCTTCGGGACCCCGCTAACTATGGCTACACCTTC. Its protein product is CASSQNALRDPANYGYTF.

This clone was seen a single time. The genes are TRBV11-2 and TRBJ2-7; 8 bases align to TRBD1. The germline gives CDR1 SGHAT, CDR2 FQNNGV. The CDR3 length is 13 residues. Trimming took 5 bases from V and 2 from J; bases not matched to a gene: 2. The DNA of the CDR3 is TGTGCCAGCAGCCGGGACAGGACCTACGAGCAGTACTTC. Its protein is CASSRDRTYEQYF.

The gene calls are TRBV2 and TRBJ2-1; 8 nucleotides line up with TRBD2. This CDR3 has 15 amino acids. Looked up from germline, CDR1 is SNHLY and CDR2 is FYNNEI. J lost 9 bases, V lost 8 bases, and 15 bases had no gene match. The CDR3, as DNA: TGTGCCAGCGGCTTGGTTCGGGGGGGGCCTAGTGAGCAGTTCTTC. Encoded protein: CASGLVRGGPSEQFF.

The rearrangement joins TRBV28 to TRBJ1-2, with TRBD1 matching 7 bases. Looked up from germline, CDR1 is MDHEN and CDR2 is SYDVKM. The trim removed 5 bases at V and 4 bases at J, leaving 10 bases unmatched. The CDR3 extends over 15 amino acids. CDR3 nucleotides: TGTGCCAGCAGTACGCGACAGGGACCACTCTATGGCTACACCTTC. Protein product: CASSTRQGPLYGYTF.

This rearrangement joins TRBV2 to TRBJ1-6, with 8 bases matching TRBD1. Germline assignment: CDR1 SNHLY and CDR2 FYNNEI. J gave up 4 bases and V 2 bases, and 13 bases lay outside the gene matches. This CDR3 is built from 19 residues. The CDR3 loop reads CASSERRRTGGFYNSPLHF. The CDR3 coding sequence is TGTGCCAGCAGTGAACGCCGAAGAACAGGGGGTTTTTATAATTCACCCCTCCACTTT. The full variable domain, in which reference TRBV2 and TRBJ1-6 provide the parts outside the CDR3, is EPEVTQTPSHQVTQMGQEVILRCVPISNHLYFYWYRQILGQKVEFLVSFYNNEISEKSEIFDDQFSVERPDGSNFTLKIRSTKLEDSAMYFCASSERRRTGGFYNSPLHFGNGTRLTVT.

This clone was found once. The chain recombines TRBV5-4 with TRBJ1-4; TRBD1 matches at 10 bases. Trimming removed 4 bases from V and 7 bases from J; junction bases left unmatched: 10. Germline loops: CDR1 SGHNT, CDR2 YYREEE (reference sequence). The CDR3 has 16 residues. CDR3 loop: CASSQDRGTSGEKLFF. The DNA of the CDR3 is TGTGCCAGCAGCCAGGACAGGGGGACCTCTGGTGAAAAACTGTTTTTT.

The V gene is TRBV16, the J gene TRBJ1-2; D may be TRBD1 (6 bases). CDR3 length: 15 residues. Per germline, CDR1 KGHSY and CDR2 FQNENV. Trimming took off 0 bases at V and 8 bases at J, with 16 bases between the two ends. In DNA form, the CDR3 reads TGTGCCAGCAGCCAATCGTCTCGGGCAGGGGAAGGCTACACCTTC. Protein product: CASSQSSRAGEGYTF.

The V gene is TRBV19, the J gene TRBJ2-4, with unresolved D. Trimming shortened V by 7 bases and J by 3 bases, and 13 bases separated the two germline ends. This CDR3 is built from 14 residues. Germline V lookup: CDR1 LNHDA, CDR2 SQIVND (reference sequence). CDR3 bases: TGTGCCAGTAACCCCATGTCCGACAAAAACATTCAGTACTTC. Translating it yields CASNPMSDKNIQYF.

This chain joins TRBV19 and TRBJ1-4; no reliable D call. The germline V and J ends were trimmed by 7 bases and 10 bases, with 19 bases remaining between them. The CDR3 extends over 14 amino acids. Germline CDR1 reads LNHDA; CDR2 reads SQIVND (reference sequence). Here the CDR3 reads CASTHQTTDGKLFF. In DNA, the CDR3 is TGTGCCAGTACCCATCAAACCACAGATGGAAAACTGTTTTTT. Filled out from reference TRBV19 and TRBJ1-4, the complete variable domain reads DGGITQSPKYLFRKEGQNVTLSCEQNLNHDAMYWYRQDPGQGLRLIYYSQIVNDFQKGDIAEGYSVSREKKESFPLTVTSAQKNPTAFYLCASTHQTTDGKLFFGSGTQLSVL.

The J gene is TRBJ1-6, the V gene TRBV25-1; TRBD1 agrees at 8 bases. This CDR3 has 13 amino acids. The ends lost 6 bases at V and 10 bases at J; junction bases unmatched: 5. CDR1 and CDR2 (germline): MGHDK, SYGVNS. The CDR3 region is CASRGQEKSPLHF. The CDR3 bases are TGTGCCAGCAGGGGACAGGAGAAGTCACCCCTCCACTTT.

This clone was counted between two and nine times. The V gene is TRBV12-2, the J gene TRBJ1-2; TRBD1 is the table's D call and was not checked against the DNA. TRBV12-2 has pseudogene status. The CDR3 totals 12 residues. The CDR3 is CASRFQGGGYTF. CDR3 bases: TGTGCAAGTCGCTTCCAGGGGGGTGGCTACACCTTC.

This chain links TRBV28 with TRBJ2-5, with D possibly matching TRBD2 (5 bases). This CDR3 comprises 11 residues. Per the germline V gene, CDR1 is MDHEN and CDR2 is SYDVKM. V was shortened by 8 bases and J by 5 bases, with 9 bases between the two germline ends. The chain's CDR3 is CASFGVETQYF. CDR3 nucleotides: TGTGCCAGCTTCGGGGTTGAGACCCAGTACTTC.

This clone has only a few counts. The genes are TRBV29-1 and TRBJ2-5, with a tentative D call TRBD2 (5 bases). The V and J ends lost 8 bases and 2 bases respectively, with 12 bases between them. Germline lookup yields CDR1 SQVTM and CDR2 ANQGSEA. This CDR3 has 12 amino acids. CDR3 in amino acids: CSFRTVQETQYF. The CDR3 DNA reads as TGCAGCTTTAGGACTGTTCAAGAGACCCAGTACTTC.

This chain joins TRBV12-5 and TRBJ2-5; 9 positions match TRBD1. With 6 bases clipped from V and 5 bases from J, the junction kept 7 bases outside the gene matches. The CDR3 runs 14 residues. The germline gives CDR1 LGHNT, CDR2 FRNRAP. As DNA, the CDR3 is TGTGCTAGTGGGAGGGACAGGGCCAGGGAGACCCAGTACTTC. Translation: CASGRDRARETQYF. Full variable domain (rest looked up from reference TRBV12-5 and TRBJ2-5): DARVTQTPRHKVTEMGQEVTMRCQPILGHNTVFWYRQTMMQGLELLAYFRNRAPLDDSGMPKDRFSAEMPDATLATLKIQPSEPRDSAVYFCASGRDRARETQYFGPGTRLLVL.

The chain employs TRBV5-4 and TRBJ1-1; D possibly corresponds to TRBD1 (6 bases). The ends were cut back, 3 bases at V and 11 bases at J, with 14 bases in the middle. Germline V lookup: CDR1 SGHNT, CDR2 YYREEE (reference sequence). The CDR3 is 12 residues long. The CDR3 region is CASSYLDSSAFF. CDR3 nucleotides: TGTGCCAGCAGCTACCTGGACAGTTCGGCTTTCTTT.

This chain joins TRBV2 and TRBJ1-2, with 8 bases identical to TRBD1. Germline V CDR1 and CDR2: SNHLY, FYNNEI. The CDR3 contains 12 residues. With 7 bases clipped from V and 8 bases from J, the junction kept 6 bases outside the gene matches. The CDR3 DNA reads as TGTGCCAGCAATGACAGGGGACGAGGCTACACCTTC. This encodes CASNDRGRGYTF.

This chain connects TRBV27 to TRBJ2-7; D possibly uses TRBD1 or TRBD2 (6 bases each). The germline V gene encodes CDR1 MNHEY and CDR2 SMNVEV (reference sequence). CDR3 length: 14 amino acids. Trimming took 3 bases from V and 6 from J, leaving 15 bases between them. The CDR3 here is CASSLTGTGLEQYF. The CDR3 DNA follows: TGTGCCAGCAGTTTGACAGGCACGGGACTCGAGCAGTACTTC.